These 29 T cell receptor beta chains were all obtained from the same sample, sequenced in a study of blood T cell repertoires in COVID-19 (TCRdb year 2020). Libraries were built with the immunoSEQ multiplex PCR assay. As stored in TCRdb, this immuneACCESS dataset retains in-frame rearrangements with V and J assigned. A fraction of the clones does not appear; measured against another copy, unresolved V genes explain less than half of the discrepancy, and the remainder lacks a known reason. For this sample there are hundreds of thousands of clones; 89% appear just once. The ten most abundant clones make up around 0.92% of the sample. Material: peripheral blood. The receptors were sampled from a man in his late teens or twenties with COVID-19, enrolled during active disease.

The table lists this clone with a few counts. The rearrangement uses TRBV24-1 and TRBJ1-5; no firm D call. This CDR3 has 13 residues. Germline CDR1 is KGHDR and CDR2 is SFDVKD. Trimming took 5 bases from V and 4 from J, leaving 8 bases between them. The CDR3 sequence: CATSAAGNQPQHF. The CDR3 coding sequence is TGTGCCACCAGTGCGGCGGGGAATCAGCCCCAGCATTTT.

The chain links TRBV24-1 to TRBJ2-1, with 9 bases that match TRBD2. Trimming took 7 bases from V and 3 from J; bases not matched to a gene: 6. The CDR3 totals 15 residues. Germline CDR1 reads KGHDR; CDR2 reads SFDVKD. DNA of the CDR3: TGTGCCACCAGAGGTAGCGGGAGCGGCTACAATGAGCAGTTCTTC. Translation gives CATRGSGSGYNEQFF.

The chain combines TRBV5-1 with TRBJ2-7, with TRBD1 identical over 7 bases. CDR1 and CDR2 from the germline V gene are SGHRS and YFSETQ. Trimming removed 6 bases from V and 4 bases from J; junction bases left unmatched: 10. The CDR3 spans 14 residues. CDR3 loop: CASKPSGTAYEQYF. In DNA form, the CDR3 reads TGCGCCAGCAAGCCGTCCGGGACAGCTTACGAGCAGTACTTC.

This chain links TRBV19 with TRBJ2-5, with TRBD1 matching 9 bases. The CDR3 length is 14 residues. CDR1 is LNHDA, CDR2 SQIVND, per germline (reference sequence). J was trimmed by 5 bases and V by 8 bases; bases with no gene match: 9. CDR3 sequence: CASCRQGDTETQYF. CDR3 nucleotides: TGTGCCAGTTGCCGACAGGGGGATACGGAGACCCAGTACTTC.

J is TRBJ2-3 and V is TRBV4-2; D is perhaps TRBD2 (6 bases). Trimming removed 3 bases at V and 1 base at J, with 11 bases between. This CDR3 is 15 amino acids long. The germline V gene has CDR1 LGHNA and CDR2 YNFKEQ. In nucleotides, the CDR3 is TGTGCCAGCAGCCACCGGGACTTCCGCACAGATACGCAGTATTTT. The encoded protein is CASSHRDFRTDTQYF.

Turning to this clone: The junction and the germline gene differ at one end; a read error may be behind it. V and J are TRBV4-1 and TRBJ2-7; TRBD1 aligns across 9 bases. CDR3 length: 14 residues. CDR1 is MGHRA and CDR2 is YSYEKL in the germline V gene. The DNA of the CDR3 is TGCGCCAGCAGCCAAGATCTTGGGGCCGGGACAGGGACGTTC. This sequence encodes CASSQDLGAGTGTF.

This clone was counted once. The V call is TRBV14, the J call TRBJ2-1; D is ambiguous. From germline, CDR1 is SGHDN and CDR2 FVKESK. There are 15 residues in the CDR3. V lost 5 bases to trimming and J lost 4 bases, with 15 bases between them. DNA for the CDR3: TGTGCCAGCAGCGAATACGGCCCAGGTTACAATGAGCAGTTCTTC. Its protein is CASSEYGPGYNEQFF.

The sample holds one count of this clone. This chain uses TRBV29-1 with TRBJ2-3, with a weak D call TRBD2 (6 bases). Between the trimmed V and J ends, which lost 7 bases and 5 bases, there was a span of 22 bases. CDR3 length: 15 residues. Germline CDR1 is SQVTM and CDR2 is ANQGSEA. CDR3 coding DNA: TGCAGCGGGGGGTATGGGACTTCTGCTAGAGATACGCAGTATTTT. Translation: CSGGYGTSARDTQYF.

The gene calls are TRBV29-1 and TRBJ2-7; a possible D gene is TRBD1 (5 bases). The V end lost 6 bases, the J end lost 4 bases, and 10 bases lay between the germline ends. The CDR3 sequence is 11 residues long. Germline V gene sequence: CDR1 SQVTM, CDR2 ANQGSEA. CDR3 sequence reads: CSVHQGYEQYF. In DNA, the CDR3 is TGCAGCGTCCACCAGGGTTACGAGCAGTACTTC.

J is TRBJ2-1 and V is TRBV19; D might be TRBD2 (5 bases). Trimming took off 4 bases at V and 0 bases at J, with 25 bases between the two ends. CDR3 length: 20 amino acids. CDR1 LNHDA and CDR2 SQIVND come from the germline V gene (reference sequence). Written as DNA, the CDR3 is TGTGCCAGTAGTACAAGGGCAGCGGAAGGCAGAACGAGCTCCTACAATGAGCAGTTCTTC. This encodes CASSTRAAEGRTSSYNEQFF.

The rearrangement uses TRBV25-1 and TRBJ2-7; 9 nucleotides align to TRBD2. The CDR3 runs 15 residues. V trimming: 0 bases; J trimming: 5 bases; junction bases outside the gene matches: 5. The V gene's germline CDR1 is MGHDK and CDR2 SYGVNS. CDR3 nucleotides: TGTGCCAGCAGTGAATATGCGGGAGGGCCCGACGAGCAGTACTTC. This encodes CASSEYAGGPDEQYF.

This chain joins TRBV6-5 and TRBJ2-7; no definite D call. CDR3 size: 11 residues. With 1 base removed from V and 13 bases from J, the gap between germline ends came to 11 bases. Germline CDR1 MNHEY, CDR2 SVGAGI. The CDR3 nucleotides read TGTGCCAGCAGTTACTTTGGGCAGTTCTACTTC. Its protein product is CASSYFGQFYF.

Concerning this clone: The same CDR3 can be traced to other DNA sequences in this sample. The CDR3 spells CASSLQGGDTEAFF. In DNA, the CDR3 is TGCGCCAGCAGCTTGCAAGGGGGAGACACTGAAGCTTTCTTT. The gene calls are TRBV5-1 and TRBJ1-1, with D possibly being TRBD1 (6 bases). Germline CDR1 SGHRS, CDR2 YFSETQ. Trimming pared 1 base from V and 3 bases from J, leaving 10 bases between. The length of the CDR3 is 14 residues.

This sequence joins TRBV2 and TRBJ2-7; D might be TRBD1 (6 bases). With 6 bases removed from V and 6 bases from J, the gap between germline ends came to 9 bases. Per germline, CDR1 SNHLY and CDR2 FYNNEI. This CDR3 is 11 amino acids long. Here the CDR3 DNA reads TGTGCCAGCAGACGGACAGCCGAGCAGTACTTC. Amino acids: CASRRTAEQYF.

This chain uses TRBV25-1 with TRBJ2-7, with TRBD1 matching over 10 bases. Trimming at V came to 8 bases and at J to 1 base, leaving 8 bases not matched to a gene. The CDR3 covers 15 residues. CDR1 and CDR2 from the germline V gene are MGHDK and SYGVNS. The CDR3 sequence is CASSHRGQGSYEQYF. In DNA form, the CDR3 reads TGTGCCAGCTCTCATCGGGGACAGGGGTCCTACGAGCAGTACTTC.

The chain carries TRBV30 and TRBJ1-2; 7 bases line up with TRBD1. CDR3 length: 15 residues. V was pared by 2 bases and J by 5 bases, with 11 bases of the junction left unmatched. The germline gives CDR1 GTSNPN, CDR2 SVGIG (reference sequence). The CDR3 loop is CAWSWDSRPPYGYTF. The CDR3 DNA is TGTGCCTGGAGTTGGGACAGCCGACCCCCTTATGGCTACACCTTC.

This rearrangement joins TRBV15 to TRBJ2-1, with TRBD2 matching 9 bases. Germline-derived CDR1 and CDR2 are LNHNV and YYDKDF (reference sequence). V lost 3 bases to trimming and J lost 3 bases; unmatched junction nucleotides: 6. This CDR3 has 16 amino acids. CDR3 DNA sequence: TGTGCCACCAGCAGGTGGGGGCGGGAGGGCTACAATGAGCAGTTCTTC. Translating it yields CATSRWGREGYNEQFF.

This rearrangement joins TRBV11-2 to TRBJ2-1; D might be TRBD2 (5 bases). V gave up 0 bases and J gave up 6 bases, with 12 bases separating them. Per the germline V gene, CDR1 is SGHAT and CDR2 is FQNNGV. This CDR3 has 15 amino acids. The CDR3 DNA reads as TGTGCCAGCAGCTTAGATCCTGCTAGCTCCAATGAGCAGTTCTTC. It is translated as CASSLDPASSNEQFF.

The chain joins TRBV6-6 to TRBJ2-7; maybe TRBD2 (6 bases). The V gene lost 11 bases and the J gene lost 7 bases, with 21 bases spanning the gap. The V gene's germline CDR1 is MNHNY and CDR2 SVGAGI (reference sequence). The CDR3 covers 13 residues. CDR3 sequence: CASTRDSRREQYF. The CDR3 bases are TGTGCCTCCACCCGGGACTCTCGGCGGGAGCAGTACTTC.

The J gene is TRBJ2-5, the V gene TRBV7-8, with D maybe TRBD1 (6 bases). The germline V gene has CDR1 SGHVS and CDR2 FQNEAQ. The CDR3 sequence is 14 residues long. V was clipped by 5 bases and J by 2 bases, with 12 bases between them. CDR3 sequence (DNA): TGTGCCAGCAGCCCACGGACAGCTCAAGAGACCCAGTACTTC. This encodes CASSPRTAQETQYF.

V and J are TRBV10-3 and TRBJ2-3; weak D call: TRBD1 (5 bases). This CDR3 spans 14 amino acids. Germline values: CDR1 ENHRY, CDR2 SYGVKD. The V end was cut by 4 bases, the J end by 3 bases, with 11 bases between. The CDR3 reads CAISGGRDTDTQYF. The CDR3 DNA reads TGTGCCATCAGTGGGGGCAGGGATACAGATACGCAGTATTTT.

The chain links TRBV18 to TRBJ2-7, with D possibly being TRBD2 (7 bases). The CDR3 length is 14 residues. CDR1 KGHSH and CDR2 LQKENI come from the germline V gene. The ends were cut back, 4 bases at V and 5 bases at J, with 15 bases in the middle. The CDR3 spells CASSLNGRGDEQYF. DNA of the CDR3: TGTGCCAGCTCACTTAATGGGAGGGGGGACGAGCAGTACTTC.

The chain combines TRBV18 with TRBJ1-1; 8 nucleotides agree with TRBD1. Germline V gene sequence: CDR1 KGHSH, CDR2 LQKENI. The V and J ends lost 0 bases and 4 bases, in that order; junction bases with no gene match: 7. The length of the CDR3 is 16 residues. The CDR3 reads CASSPPAARGLTEAFF. As DNA, the CDR3 is TGTGCCAGCTCACCACCGGCCGCCAGGGGGCTCACTGAAGCTTTCTTT. The full variable domain, in which reference TRBV18 and TRBJ1-1 provide the parts outside the CDR3, is NAGVMQNPRHLVRRRGQEARLRCSPMKGHSHVYWYRQLPEEGLKFMVYLQKENIIDESGMPKERFSAEFPKEGPSILRIQQVVRGDSAAYFCASSPPAARGLTEAFFGQGTRLTVV.

The chain has TRBV4-2 and TRBJ1-4, with 9 bases identical to TRBD1. The CDR3 covers 18 residues. Germline values: CDR1 LGHNA, CDR2 YNFKEQ. The V gene end was trimmed by 8 bases and the J gene end by 2 bases; junction bases not matched to a gene: 15. CDR3 sequence reads: CASHATGGAGTTNEKLFF. The CDR3, as DNA: TGTGCCAGCCATGCCACAGGGGGCGCAGGGACCACTAATGAAAAACTGTTTTTT.

This clone was seen once. The rearrangement joins TRBV29-1 to TRBJ1-6, with TRBD1 matching over 8 bases. The CDR3 loop spans 13 amino acids. Germline assignment: CDR1 SQVTM and CDR2 ANQGSEA. V gave up 7 bases and J gave up 8 bases; unmatched junction bases: 7. The CDR3: CSAADREDSPLHF. The CDR3 DNA follows: TGCAGCGCTGCGGACAGGGAGGATTCACCCCTCCACTTT.

The J gene is TRBJ2-7, the V gene TRBV25-1; maybe TRBD2 (7 bases). The CDR3 is 16 residues long. The germline V and J ends were trimmed by 1 base and 4 bases, with 17 bases remaining between them. Germline CDR1 and CDR2: MGHDK and SYGVNS. The CDR3 here is CASSESIGGGRYEQYF. As DNA, the CDR3 is TGTGCCAGCAGTGAATCGATTGGGGGGGGGCGTTACGAGCAGTACTTC.

The CDR3 loop is CASSYGAVEQFF. For the CDR3, the DNA is TGTGCCAGCAGTTACGGGGCAGTTGAGCAGTTCTTC. This chain uses TRBV6-5 with TRBJ2-1; tentatively, D is TRBD1 (5 bases). Trimming left V 2 bases short and J 9 bases short, with 8 bases between. The germline gives CDR1 MNHEY, CDR2 SVGAGI. CDR3 size: 12 residues.

The chain links TRBV9 to TRBJ1-2; D is perhaps TRBD1 (5 bases). The germline V gene has CDR1 SGDLS and CDR2 YYNGEE. Trimming took off 2 bases at V and 8 bases at J, with 13 bases between the two ends. The CDR3 has 13 residues. CDR3 sequence reads: CASSVYQGGGYTF. The CDR3 nucleotides are TGTGCCAGCAGCGTCTACCAGGGAGGCGGCTACACCTTC.

The table lists this clone with a few counts. The chain joins TRBV3-1 (or the pseudogene TRBV3-2) to TRBJ1-5; D ambiguous. V was trimmed by 3 bases and J by 6 bases, leaving 6 bases between them. The CDR3 is made up of 12 amino acids. CDR1 LGHDT and CDR2 YNNKEL come from the germline V gene (reference sequence). As DNA, the CDR3 is TGTGCCAGCAGCCATCTAGGTCAGCCCCAGCATTTT. This gives the protein CASSHLGQPQHF.